The entry below describes one TCR beta chain. Its specificity is unknown. The data belong to a study of cytotoxic CD8 clonotypes in ibrutinib-treated CLL. Study context: Following treatment for a median roughly 13 months, range 6 to 36, response samples were then taken. Whole-study findings and limits: Higher clonality was seen at ibrutinib response and a return toward baseline at progression. Progressing and sustained-remission patients had different sampling times.

The sequencing depth, 1 in 200,000 to 1 in 1 million T cells, was the target. Profiled with immunoSEQ multiplex PCR; TCRdb holds only in-frame clones, not every one. The profile shows about 120,000 clones, roughly 85% of them singletons. Trimming cost V 4 bases and J 1 base; bases outside gene matches: 13. Germline lookup yields CDR1 SGHDT and CDR2 YYEEEE. The CDR3 totals 17 residues. The sequence came from a human donor with chronic lymphocytic leukemia. V usage is TRBV5-6 and J usage is TRBJ1-1, with 7 positions matching TRBD1. This material consisted of PBMCs, taken after 24 months of ibrutinib treatment. As DNA, the CDR3 is TGTGCCAGCAGCGAGGTAGGGGGCATCGTTTGGAACACTGAAGCTTTCTTT. This encodes CASSEVGGIVWNTEAFF.